One sample yielded the 22 T cell receptor beta chains listed below, sequenced in a study of beta chain features in type 1 diabetes. What was sequenced were expressed TCRB transcripts, since all of the isolated RNA had been reverse transcribed. Produced via immunoSEQ multiplex PCR; TCRdb's table is partial and in-frame only. The top ten clones hold approximately 0.011% of a sample with a few hundred thousand clones, around 25% of them seen once. Points from the study as a whole: Type 1 diabetes patients showed a moderate but significant shortening of TCRB CDR3s in all four CD4+ subsets.

Their cognate antigens are unknown. Material for sequencing was naive CD4+ T cells from blood. The receptors shown here come from a woman aged 25 to 39 with type 1 diabetes.

This clone has more than one count but fewer than ten. This chain uses TRBV30 with TRBJ1-3; unclear D gene. Germline CDR1 is GTSNPN and CDR2 is SVGIG (reference sequence). The CDR3 loop spans 12 amino acids. V was clipped by 5 bases and J by 0 bases, with 5 bases between them. The CDR3 region has the DNA TGTGCCTGGGGCTTCTCTGGAAACACCATATATTTT. Protein: CAWGFSGNTIYF. The whole variable domain, filled in from reference TRBV30 and TRBJ1-3, reads SQTIHQWPATLVQPVGSPLSLECTVEGTSNPNLYWYRQAAGRGLQLLFYSVGIGQISSEVPQNLSASRPQDRQFILSSKKLLLSDSGFYLCAWGFSGNTIYFGEGSWLTVV.

The rearrangement joins TRBV7-6 to TRBJ2-5; TRBD1 aligns across 7 bases. This CDR3 spans 15 amino acids. J lost 1 base, V lost 5 bases, and 7 bases had no gene match. The germline V gene encodes CDR1 SGHVS and CDR2 FNYEAQ. This CDR3 is CASSRRGQTQETQYF. CDR3 nucleotide sequence: TGTGCCAGCAGCCGTCGGGGACAGACCCAAGAGACCCAGTACTTC.

A few counts support this clone. The chain employs TRBV14 and TRBJ2-5; unclear D gene. The CDR3 extends over 14 amino acids. Germline CDR1 is SGHDN and CDR2 is FVKESK. V was clipped by 4 bases and J by 4 bases, with 13 bases between them. CDR3 in DNA: TGTGCCAGCAGCCCTTATAGCTCCGGAGAGACCCAGTACTTC. It encodes CASSPYSSGETQYF.

In its sample, this clone was seen a few times. The chain recombines TRBV30 with TRBJ1-5; no clear D gene. Trimming shortened V by 1 base and J by 3 bases, and 7 bases separated the two germline ends. There are 13 residues in the CDR3. Germline assignment: CDR1 GTSNPN and CDR2 SVGIG (reference sequence). The CDR3 protein is CAWSGVLNQPQHF. The CDR3 DNA is TGTGCCTGGAGTGGCGTCCTCAATCAGCCCCAGCATTTT.

This clone has more than one count but fewer than ten. V is TRBV7-9 and J is TRBJ1-4, with D tentatively TRBD1 (5 bases). Looked up from germline, CDR1 is SEHNR and CDR2 is FQNEAQ (reference sequence). CDR3 size: 15 residues. V lost 4 bases, J lost 6 bases, and 15 bases lay in between. The CDR3 region is CASSSPGLWHEKLFF. The CDR3 nucleotides read TGTGCCAGCAGCTCGCCGGGACTTTGGCATGAAAAACTGTTTTTT.

V gene TRBV27 combines with J gene TRBJ1-5; D not certain. CDR3 length: 13 residues. Germline V lookup: CDR1 MNHEY, CDR2 SMNVEV (reference sequence). V gave up 8 bases and J gave up 7 bases, with 15 bases separating them. Written as DNA, the CDR3 is TGTGCCAGCGCACGTCGGGGTTTCCAGCCCCAGCATTTT. As protein: CASARRGFQPQHF.

The chain is built from TRBV7-3 and TRBJ2-3, with 8 bases lining up with TRBD1. The length of the CDR3 is 15 residues. The V gene's germline CDR1 is SGHTA and CDR2 FQGTGA. The J segment lost 5 bases and the V segment lost 4 bases, leaving 8 bases of the junction unmatched. CDR3 region: CASSSLGQGGDTQYF. The DNA of the CDR3 is TGTGCCAGCAGCTCTCTCGGACAGGGAGGAGATACGCAGTATTTT.

This sequence joins TRBV29-1 and TRBJ1-1, with D maybe TRBD1 (6 bases). V lost 7 bases, J lost 6 bases, and 12 bases lay in between. Germline V gene lookup returns CDR1 SQVTM and CDR2 ANQGSEA. The CDR3 has 11 residues. The CDR3 DNA reads TGCAGCGCCTACAGGGTTTCTGAAGCTTTCTTT. This codes for CSAYRVSEAFF.

V is TRBV2 and J is TRBJ1-1, with a tentative D call TRBD1 (6 bases). From germline, CDR1 is SNHLY and CDR2 FYNNEI. The CDR3 is made up of 13 amino acids. Trimming removed 4 bases from V and 1 base from J, with 7 bases in between. In DNA form, the CDR3 reads TGTGCCAGCAGTGGGGGACAGAACACTGAAGCTTTCTTT. Its protein product is CASSGGQNTEAFF.

This chain joins TRBV7-3 and TRBJ2-1; no reliable D call. The CDR3 covers 15 residues. Germline V gene sequence: CDR1 SGHTA, CDR2 FQGTGA. V was pared by 2 bases and J by 8 bases, with 16 bases between. The CDR3 DNA follows: TGTGCCAGCAGCTTATTCTTTTCGCAGGCCGATGAGCAGTTCTTC. This gives the protein CASSLFFSQADEQFF.

The rearrangement links TRBV30 to TRBJ1-2; TRBD1 matches 7 bases. After removal of 6 bases from V and 2 bases from J, the junction contained 6 bases not matched to a gene. This CDR3 region has 13 residues. Germline CDR1 is GTSNPN and CDR2 is SVGIG (reference sequence). CDR3 nucleotide sequence: TGTGCCTGCTCGGCACAGGGGAACTATGGCTACACCTTC. It specifies CACSAQGNYGYTF.

CDR3 region: CAWSNVGENTEAFF. The CDR3 DNA is TGTGCCTGGAGTAACGTGGGAGAGAACACTGAAGCTTTCTTT. This chain joins TRBV30 and TRBJ1-1; D call uncertain. V lost 2 bases and J 1 base, leaving 11 bases between the germline ends. CDR3 length: 14 amino acids. Germline V gene sequence: CDR1 GTSNPN, CDR2 SVGIG (reference sequence).

This chain links TRBV20-1 with TRBJ1-4; no clear D. The length of the CDR3 is 10 residues. Germline V lookup: CDR1 DFQATT, CDR2 SNEGSKA (reference sequence). V lost 6 bases to trimming and J lost 4 bases, with 3 bases between them. Here the CDR3 reads CSAHNEKLFF. CDR3 coding DNA: TGCAGTGCCCATAATGAAAAACTGTTTTTT.

The chain uses TRBV15 and TRBJ2-1; 12 bases map to TRBD1. The J segment lost 7 bases and the V segment lost 3 bases, leaving 4 bases of the junction unmatched. The CDR3 consists of 15 residues. Germline CDR1 LNHNV, CDR2 YYDKDF (reference sequence). Here the CDR3 reads CATSRGQGAVNEQFF. CDR3 in DNA: TGTGCCACCAGCAGGGGACAGGGGGCGGTTAATGAGCAGTTCTTC. Looking up the rest from reference TRBV15 and TRBJ2-1 gives the full variable domain: DAMVIQNPRYQVTQFGKPVTLSCSQTLNHNVMYWYQQKSSQAPKLLFHYYDKDFNNEADTPDNFQSRRPNTSFCFLDIRSPGLGDTAMYLCATSRGQGAVNEQFFGPGTRLTVL.

The V call is TRBV5-1, the J call TRBJ1-1; D gene ambiguous. V lost 0 bases to trimming and J lost 7 bases, with 13 bases between them. CDR1 SGHRS and CDR2 YFSETQ come from the germline V gene. The CDR3 length is 14 residues. The CDR3 DNA follows: TGCGCCAGCAGCTTGGGTCGATTGTCGGGTGAAGCTTTCTTT. This codes for CASSLGRLSGEAFF.

The chain combines TRBV2 with TRBJ1-1, with 7 bases aligning to TRBD1. Germline loops: CDR1 SNHLY, CDR2 FYNNEI. V lost 6 bases and J lost 0; bases outside the gene matches: 1. The CDR3 has 13 amino acids. CDR3 sequence: CASRTGLNTEAFF. DNA for the CDR3: TGTGCCAGCAGGACAGGGTTGAACACTGAAGCTTTCTTT.

This clone was seen only a few times. V is TRBV4-1 and J is TRBJ2-5; 7 nucleotides align to TRBD2. V shed 6 bases and J 6 bases; nucleotides not matched to a gene: 16. Per the germline V gene, CDR1 is MGHRA and CDR2 is YSYEKL. The CDR3 runs 16 residues. The CDR3 DNA reads as TGCGCCAGCAGTGTTGAGGGACTACCATTTGGAAAGACCCAGTACTTC. Its translation is CASSVEGLPFGKTQYF.

This clone was seen a handful of times. The chain recombines TRBV7-9 with TRBJ1-4, with D hard to call. V lost 1 base to trimming and J lost 10 bases, with 10 bases between them. Germline CDR1 reads SEHNR; CDR2 reads FQNEAQ (reference sequence). The CDR3 spans 13 residues. The CDR3 bases are TGTGCCAGCAGCTTAGTCGGGAGTTCAAAACTGTTTTTT. Residues: CASSLVGSSKLFF.

This clone was seen a few times. This chain uses TRBV7-9 with TRBJ2-7; TRBD2 matches 8 bases. V was clipped by 0 bases and J by 2 bases; unmatched bases: 9. Germline CDR1 reads SEHNR; CDR2 reads FQNEAQ (reference sequence). The CDR3 spans 17 residues. CDR3 amino acids: CASSLALGLAGPYEQYF. CDR3 nucleotides: TGTGCCAGCAGCTTAGCGCTTGGCCTAGCGGGCCCCTACGAGCAGTACTTC.

The chain has TRBV6-5 and TRBJ1-2, with TRBD1 identical over 7 bases. CDR3 size: 14 residues. From germline, CDR1 is MNHEY and CDR2 SVGAGI. J was trimmed by 8 bases and V by 5 bases; bases with no gene match: 11. The chain's CDR3 is CASSEGQTYEGYTF. As DNA, the CDR3 is TGTGCCAGCAGTGAGGGACAGACCTACGAGGGCTACACCTTC.

V usage is TRBV30 and J usage is TRBJ1-2, with D perhaps TRBD1 (5 bases). The CDR3 has 12 amino acids. The V gene's germline CDR1 is GTSNPN and CDR2 SVGIG (reference sequence). Trimming left V 5 bases short and J 5 bases short, with 12 bases between. The CDR3 sequence is CAWQRGWYGYTF. Written as DNA, the CDR3 is TGTGCCTGGCAGCGGGGGTGGTATGGCTACACCTTC.

This chain links TRBV2 with TRBJ2-1; perhaps TRBD1 as D (7 bases). Germline CDR1 is SNHLY and CDR2 is FYNNEI. The V and J ends lost 3 bases and 3 bases respectively, with 9 bases between them. The CDR3 contains 14 residues. The CDR3 bases are TGTGCCAGCAGTGACAGGGGGGACTACAATGAGCAGTTCTTC. It translates to CASSDRGDYNEQFF.